Following are 28 T cell receptor beta chains from one sample sequenced in a study of cytomegalovirus exposure and HLA in healthy donors. Vbeta (60) and Jbeta (13) primers were used in the PCR. Some clones are missing from TCRdb's copy, which holds only in-frame ones; the method was immunoSEQ multiplex PCR. This table holds fewer than 150,000 clones. Sequencing input: PBMCs. Receptors originate from a woman aged 55-75 years in good health and CMV-seronegative.

The chain links TRBV28 to TRBJ2-7; 9 nucleotides agree with TRBD1. CDR1 and CDR2 (germline): MDHEN, SYDVKM. Trimming took 2 bases from V and 7 from J; bases not matched to a gene: 3. The CDR3 spans 13 residues. CDR3 DNA sequence: TGTGCCAGCAGTTTAGGGACAGGGTGGGAGCAGTACTTC. Its translation: CASSLGTGWEQYF.

Concerning this clone itself: At the DNA level, this CDR3 is encoded by other sequences in the same sample as well. This rearrangement joins TRBV2 to TRBJ2-5; TRBD2 agrees at 10 bases. The length of the CDR3 is 14 residues. The V gene's germline CDR1 is SNHLY and CDR2 FYNNEI. J lost 2 bases, V lost 6 bases, and 3 bases had no gene match. CDR3 nucleotides: TGTGCCAGCAGAGGACTAGCGGTACAAGAGACCCAGTACTTC. It encodes CASRGLAVQETQYF.

The V gene is TRBV19, the J gene TRBJ1-3; possible D gene TRBD1, 6 bases. Germline V gene lookup returns CDR1 LNHDA and CDR2 SQIVND (reference sequence). V lost 10 bases, J lost 0 bases, and 13 bases lay in between. The CDR3 spans 14 residues. In DNA form, the CDR3 reads TGTGCCACCTCGAGGGGGGGCTCTGGAAACACCATATATTTT. This encodes CATSRGGSGNTIYF.

In regard to this clone: Other nucleotide sequences from this sample produce the same CDR3. CDR3 sequence reads: CASSARQTGELFF. In DNA, the CDR3 is TGTGCCAGCAGTGCCCGACAGACTGGGGAGCTGTTTTTT. The chain couples TRBV2 to TRBJ2-2; TRBD1 might be the D (5 bases). With 4 bases removed from V and 8 bases from J, the gap between germline ends came to 11 bases. The CDR3 spans 13 residues. Germline lookup yields CDR1 SNHLY and CDR2 FYNNEI.

The chain employs TRBV25-1 and TRBJ2-1; the match to TRBD2 covers 13 bases. Unmatched junction bases numbered 1, after V lost 0 bases and J lost 5 bases. The CDR3 has 16 residues. Germline assignment: CDR1 MGHDK and CDR2 SYGVNS. CDR3 protein: CASSEYGTSGNNEQFF. The DNA for the CDR3 is TGTGCCAGCAGTGAATACGGGACTAGCGGGAACAATGAGCAGTTCTTC.

The V gene is TRBV6-1, the J gene TRBJ1-2; TRBD1 agrees at 7 bases. Germline V CDR1 and CDR2: MNHNS, SASEGT. The CDR3 is 16 amino acids. V lost 0 bases and J lost 3; bases outside the gene matches: 7. CDR3 bases: TGTGCCAGCAGTGAAGCGACGACAGGGAGAGACTATGGCTACACCTTC. Translation: CASSEATTGRDYGYTF.

The chain uses TRBV2 and TRBJ1-5; 9 bases map to TRBD1. The CDR3 is made up of 14 amino acids. J was trimmed by 7 bases and V by 2 bases; bases with no gene match: 3. The germline V gene encodes CDR1 SNHLY and CDR2 FYNNEI. As DNA, the CDR3 is TGTGCCAGCAGTGAATGGACAGGGGACCAGCCCCAGCATTTT. Protein product: CASSEWTGDQPQHF.

The V call is TRBV6-5, the J call TRBJ2-7; D is uncertain. This CDR3 is 14 amino acids long. Trimming removed 0 bases at V and 2 bases at J, with 8 bases between. Germline V gene lookup returns CDR1 MNHEY and CDR2 SVGAGI. CDR3 DNA sequence: TGTGCCAGCAGTTACTCGTACAGTACCTACGAGCAGTACTTC. Translating it yields CASSYSYSTYEQYF.

V gene TRBV6-1 combines with J gene TRBJ1-1, with TRBD1 matching over 7 bases. The V gene end was trimmed by 7 bases and the J gene end by 2 bases; junction bases not matched to a gene: 4. The CDR3 is 13 residues long. Germline CDR1 and CDR2: MNHNS and SASEGT. In nucleotides, the CDR3 is TGTGCCAGCACTACAGGGGCCAACACTGAAGCTTTCTTT. Translated, it gives CASTTGANTEAFF.

The CDR3 reads CASSLGQIDTQYF. DNA of the CDR3: TGTGCCAGCAGCTTGGGACAGATAGATACGCAGTATTTT. The rearrangement uses TRBV7-8 and TRBJ2-3, with TRBD1 matching 7 bases. The ends lost 3 bases at V and 5 bases at J; junction bases unmatched: 2. The CDR3 is 13 residues long. Germline CDR1 reads SGHVS; CDR2 reads FQNEAQ.

This sequence joins TRBV10-3 and TRBJ1-1; 8 positions agree with TRBD1. The CDR3 extends over 13 amino acids. The trim removed 6 bases at V and 11 bases at J, leaving 11 bases unmatched. CDR1 is ENHRY, CDR2 SYGVKD, per germline. CDR3 DNA sequence: TGTGCCATCAGGTCACAGGGGGACGGCTGGGCTTTCTTT. It specifies CAIRSQGDGWAFF.

V gene TRBV10-3 combines with J gene TRBJ2-2; no definite D call. This CDR3 is built from 13 residues. The ends were cut back, 2 bases at V and 5 bases at J, with 6 bases in the middle. The germline V gene encodes CDR1 ENHRY and CDR2 SYGVKD. The CDR3 DNA follows: TGTGCCATCAGTGAGAGAGGAACCGGGGAGCTGTTTTTT. It is translated as CAISERGTGELFF.

V is TRBV6-5 and J is TRBJ1-1; 9 positions match TRBD1. The CDR3 runs to 16 residues. CDR1 is MNHEY, CDR2 SVGAGI, per germline. V shed 4 bases and J 4 bases; nucleotides not matched to a gene: 10. The CDR3 region is CASSLSSTGGFTEAFF. The CDR3 coding sequence is TGTGCCAGCAGTTTAAGCTCTACAGGGGGCTTCACTGAAGCTTTCTTT.

The chain employs TRBV5-1 and TRBJ1-6; D is perhaps TRBD1 (6 bases). The V end lost 0 bases, the J end lost 6 bases, and 7 bases lay between the germline ends. Germline values: CDR1 SGHRS, CDR2 YFSETQ. The CDR3 sequence is 14 residues long. CDR3 amino acids: CASSLGTVNSPLHF. In nucleotides, the CDR3 is TGCGCCAGCAGCTTGGGGACAGTTAATTCACCCCTCCACTTT.

The chain employs TRBV15 and TRBJ1-1; no reliable D call. The CDR3 is made up of 15 amino acids. V dropped 1 base and J dropped 0 bases, with 9 bases sitting between them. Germline CDR1 LNHNV, CDR2 YYDKDF (reference sequence). CDR3 sequence (DNA): TGTGCCACCAGCAGAGGCGCGGTTTTGAACACTGAAGCTTTCTTT. Translated: CATSRGAVLNTEAFF.

DNA for the CDR3: TGTGCCAGCAGTCCTCCGGGACAAGTGTCCCCTCGGCCCCAGCATTTT. Protein sequence: CASSPPGQVSPRPQHF. J is TRBJ1-5 and V is TRBV28; maybe TRBD1 (6 bases). V was trimmed by 5 bases and J by 9 bases, leaving 23 bases between them. The germline gives CDR1 MDHEN, CDR2 SYDVKM. CDR3 length: 16 amino acids.

The gene calls are TRBV7-9 and TRBJ2-2, with a possible D match to TRBD2 (5 bases). Germline V CDR1 and CDR2: SEHNR, FQNEAQ (reference sequence). The CDR3 covers 13 residues. The V end was cut by 5 bases, the J end by 4 bases, with 8 bases between. CDR3 nucleotide sequence: TGTGCCAGCAGCCCCGGACTCACCGGGGAGCTGTTTTTT. As protein: CASSPGLTGELFF. Together with reference TRBV7-9 and TRBJ2-2, the CDR3 gives the full variable domain: DTGVSQNPRHKITKRGQNVTFRCDPISEHNRLYWYRQTLGQGPEFLTYFQNEAQLEKSRLLSDRFSAERPKGSFSTLEIQRTEQGDSAMYLCASSPGLTGELFFGEGSRLTVL.

The V call is TRBV6-1, the J call TRBJ1-6; tentative D call: TRBD1 (5 bases). V lost 2 bases and J 4 bases, leaving 21 bases between the germline ends. Looked up from germline, CDR1 is MNHNS and CDR2 is SASEGT. The CDR3 consists of 19 residues. This CDR3 is CASSEFWQGETEYNSPLHF. In nucleotides, the CDR3 is TGTGCCAGCAGTGAATTTTGGCAGGGTGAAACCGAGTATAATTCACCCCTCCACTTT.

The V and J genes are TRBV28 and TRBJ2-1; weak D call: TRBD2 (5 bases). From germline, CDR1 is MDHEN and CDR2 SYDVKM. Trimming left V 4 bases short and J 4 bases short, with 8 bases between. The CDR3 extends over 13 amino acids. The CDR3 DNA sequence: TGTGCCAGCAGTTCGGACTTTTACAATGAGCAGTTCTTC. It encodes CASSSDFYNEQFF.

This chain links TRBV19 with TRBJ1-1; D gene ambiguous. There are 19 residues in the CDR3. Trimming cost V 4 bases and J 0 bases, with 24 bases left between them. Germline V gene data show CDR1 as LNHDA and CDR2 as SQIVND (reference sequence). The CDR3 protein is CASSRWSGSTLDLNTEAFF. CDR3 DNA sequence: TGTGCCAGTAGTAGGTGGTCAGGATCCACTCTTGACCTGAACACTGAAGCTTTCTTT.

The chain carries TRBV6-5 and TRBJ1-2, with D hard to call. The CDR3 spans 15 residues. The V gene lost 0 bases and the J gene lost 6 bases, with 14 bases spanning the gap. Germline-derived CDR1 and CDR2 are MNHEY and SVGAGI. CDR3 DNA sequence: TGTGCCAGCAGTTACTCGATCCCCCGGGTGCATGGCTACACCTTC. It encodes CASSYSIPRVHGYTF.

DNA for the CDR3: TGTGCCTGGAGTGTAAGCGGTGTAGATACGCAGTATTTT. Translated, it gives CAWSVSGVDTQYF. The chain carries TRBV30 and TRBJ2-3, with TRBD2 as a possible D gene (5 bases). Between the trimmed V and J ends, which lost 0 bases and 5 bases, there was a span of 9 bases. The germline V gene encodes CDR1 GTSNPN and CDR2 SVGIG (reference sequence). This CDR3 spans 13 amino acids.

This chain joins TRBV6-5 and TRBJ2-7, with TRBD1 identical over 7 bases. The length of the CDR3 is 14 residues. Germline-derived CDR1 and CDR2 are MNHEY and SVGAGI. The V and J ends lost 5 bases and 6 bases, in that order; junction bases with no gene match: 10. The CDR3 DNA reads TGTGCCAGCAGTCGGACAGGTTACGCGACCGAGCAGTACTTC. This gives the protein CASSRTGYATEQYF.

J is TRBJ2-7 and V is TRBV5-1; weak D call: TRBD1 (6 bases). V was shortened by 4 bases and J by 0 bases, with 20 bases between the two germline ends. This CDR3 contains 17 residues. Germline assignment: CDR1 SGHRS and CDR2 YFSETQ. CDR3 region: CASSGTGTTQSSYEQYF. CDR3 in DNA: TGCGCCAGCAGCGGGACCGGGACAACCCAAAGCTCCTACGAGCAGTACTTC. The whole variable domain, remainder taken from reference TRBV5-1 and TRBJ2-7, is KAGVTQTPRYLIKTRGQQVTLSCSPISGHRSVSWYQQTPGQGLQFLFEYFSETQRNKGNFPGRFSGRQFSNSRSEMNVSTLELGDSALYLCASSGTGTTQSSYEQYFGPGTRLTVT.

The chain recombines TRBV19 with TRBJ1-2; 11 bases agree with TRBD1. Trimming removed 5 bases from V and 5 bases from J; junction bases left unmatched: 7. The CDR3 spans 15 residues. Germline V gene sequence: CDR1 LNHDA, CDR2 SQIVND (reference sequence). The CDR3 here is CASSLRTGGAYGYTF. The CDR3 DNA is TGTGCCAGTAGTCTCCGGACAGGGGGCGCTTATGGCTACACCTTC.

The chain uses TRBV9 and TRBJ2-5; 11 bases align to TRBD1. CDR3 length: 15 amino acids. V was clipped by 4 bases and J by 2 bases; unmatched bases: 4. Per germline, CDR1 SGDLS and CDR2 YYNGEE. CDR3 DNA: TGTGCCAGCAGCTTCGGACAGGGGGCACAAGAGACCCAGTACTTC. It translates to CASSFGQGAQETQYF. Variable domain in full (rest from reference TRBV9 and TRBJ2-5): DSGVTQTPKHLITATGQRVTLRCSPRSGDLSVYWYQQSLDQGLQFLIQYYNGEERAKGNILERFSAQQFPDLHSELNLSSLELGDSALYFCASSFGQGAQETQYFGPGTRLLVL.

This sequence joins TRBV11-2 and TRBJ1-5; the match to TRBD1 covers 10 bases. The CDR3 loop spans 14 amino acids. Looked up from germline, CDR1 is SGHAT and CDR2 is FQNNGV. After removal of 3 bases from V and 5 bases from J, the junction contained 1 base not matched to a gene. The CDR3 coding sequence is TGTGCCAGCAGCTTGACAGGGGGCTATCAGCCCCAGCATTTT. The encoded protein is CASSLTGGYQPQHF.

The chain uses TRBV4-1 and TRBJ2-3; TRBD1 matches at 12 bases. The germline V gene encodes CDR1 MGHRA and CDR2 YSYEKL. Unmatched junction bases numbered 7, after V lost 0 bases and J lost 6 bases. The CDR3 covers 17 residues. CDR3 sequence reads: CASSQDRGQGARDTQYF. The CDR3 bases are TGCGCCAGCAGCCAAGATCGGGGACAGGGGGCGAGGGATACGCAGTATTTT.